This T cell receptor (beta chain) was obtained from a study of T cell responses to AZD1222 COVID-19 vaccine (dated by TCRdb to the early 2020s). A note on the overall study: AZD1222 recipients whose second dose came at about 4 weeks and those whose second dose came at about 12 weeks were combined into one group, since spike-specific TCR depth and breadth did not differ between the two schedules. Enrollment into the trials was organized by age into subgroups of 18-55, 56-69 and 70-plus years, and those subgroups contained 148, 28 and 57 TCR-sequenced participants, respectively. TCR sequencing was performed for 230 to 250 trial participants, of whom some 200 were given two doses of AZD1222 and approximately 26 were given two doses of MenACWY control vaccine.

What the research found in general, with its limitations: In the small 56-69-year group, the increase in depth fell short of significance, most likely because of low power. Most participants were white British and females outnumbered males, and the authors suggested that clonal diversity may have been underestimated. CD4 TCRs associated with the vaccine covered the entire spike protein, and the dominant responses were in regions 160-218 and 743-854. Spike-specific TCR breadth and depth rose significantly after two AZD1222 doses compared with day 0 and with MenACWY recipients. Because no day 14 peak-response samples were available, the repertoires could be characterized only after the peak T cell response. Nearly half of unique spike-specific TCRs reportedly recognized epitopes outside regions mutated in the B.1.351 and B.1.1.7 variants. Only five to seven AZD1222 recipients were SARS-CoV-2 seropositive at baseline, limiting conclusions about previously exposed vaccinees.

The CDR3 regions of human TCRbeta chains were subjected to immunosequencing. In the authors' own workflow: TCRs in the repertoires were compared against a reference library of SARS-CoV-2-specific TCRs that had been generated with the MIRA antigen-specificity platform. Breadth was defined as the fraction of unique TCRs that were SARS-CoV-2-associated. Depth was defined as the fraction of total T cells that were SARS-CoV-2-associated. Each spike-specific TCR was assigned to its reactive spike region and to a CD4 or CD8 class using the MIRA data. Log10-transformed breadth and depth values were compared by one-way ANOVA with Sidak's multiple comparisons tests. TCRdb re-hosts the immuneACCESS table, in-frame sequences only. Its copies lack some clones; in the studies checked, an unresolved V gene accounts for under half of them, and the cause for the rest is not known. The V and J calls and clone size were taken over from that table, and D and trimming were inferred from the DNA. The sample records 60,000 to 80,000 clones, 65% to 90% of which are singletons. The top ten constitute roughly a fifth of the sample.

From V the trimming removes 5 bases and from J it removes 1 base, while the gene matches leave 8 bases of the junction unaccounted for. Via the germline V gene (reference sequence), CDR1 is LNHDA and CDR2 SQIVND. Reading from cysteine to phenylalanine, the CDR3 counts 17 amino acids. Of all the DNA, just the CDR3 is kept, 51 bases in frame from base 1. As for this clone: Its antigen remains unidentified. Base qualities were left out, and no much larger clone turns up one base away.

Reading the label with the study, this specimen's time point is: baseline before first vaccination. Vaccinee samples were obtained from the UK trials COV001 and COV002, which included a single-blind randomized controlled phase 2/3 trial of AZD1222 (ChAdOx1 nCoV-19) in healthy adults. For TCRbeta chain sequencing, PBMC samples were collected from trial participants at day 0 and at day 28 after the second dose. The TCR was taken from an adult in good health. The starting material was peripheral blood, obtained on day 0 of AZD1222 vaccination. This receptor chain uses TRBV19 and TRBJ1-1; 12 central bases correspond to TRBD1. The bases read TGTGCCAGTAGTCACCGGGACAGGGGGCGCCGGAACACTGAAGCTTTCTTT. This sequence encodes CASSHRDRGRRNTEAFF.